One and the same sample provided the 31 T cell receptor beta chains below, sequenced in a study of blood T cell repertoires in COVID-19. Data came from immunoSEQ multiplex PCR; TCRdb stores just in-frame clones and leaves some out. Among 300,000 or so clones listed, less than 90% were seen once. Sequencing was performed on PBMCs or T cells enriched from blood (not recorded which). These receptors originate from a woman aged 30 to 39 who had recovered from COVID-19.

CDR3 coding DNA: TGTGCCAGCAGTGAACTAACCCCTAGCTCCTATAATTCACCCCTCCACTTT. It codes for CASSELTPSSYNSPLHF. The chain uses TRBV2 and TRBJ1-6; D gene uncertain. The CDR3 spans 17 residues. Trimming stripped 2 bases from V and 0 bases from J, with 11 bases between. CDR1 is SNHLY and CDR2 is FYNNEI in the germline V gene.

The genes are TRBV19 and TRBJ1-5, with no clear D. This CDR3 is built from 14 residues. Germline values: CDR1 LNHDA, CDR2 SQIVND (reference sequence). V was clipped by 5 bases and J by 1 base, with 9 bases between them. The CDR3 loop is CASSSRESNQPQHF. The CDR3 DNA reads TGTGCCAGTAGTTCCCGGGAGAGCAATCAGCCCCAGCATTTT.

This clone appeared once. The chain links TRBV27 to TRBJ2-1, with D tentatively TRBD1 (6 bases). The CDR3 has 13 residues. V shed 5 bases and J shed 7 bases, with 12 bases lying between them. The germline V gene encodes CDR1 MNHEY and CDR2 SMNVEV (reference sequence). The CDR3, as DNA: TGTGCCAGCAGTCCCCAGGGGTGGAATGAGCAGTTCTTC. It specifies CASSPQGWNEQFF.

The chain recombines TRBV10-1 with TRBJ2-3, with 13 bases lining up with TRBD2. After removal of 9 bases from V and 0 bases from J, the junction contained 12 bases not matched to a gene. The CDR3 totals 18 residues. Germline V gene lookup returns CDR1 WNHNN and CDR2 SYGVQD (reference sequence). The CDR3 sequence: CASQKGTSGGASTDTQYF. The CDR3 DNA is TGCGCCAGTCAAAAGGGAACTAGCGGGGGGGCCAGCACAGATACGCAGTATTTT.

Points on this clone: Other nucleotide sequences in the sample specify the same CDR3. The chain uses TRBV28 and TRBJ2-7, with no clear D. The CDR3 has 12 residues. With 3 bases removed from V and 3 bases from J, the gap between germline ends came to 6 bases. Germline CDR1 MDHEN, CDR2 SYDVKM. CDR3 coding DNA: TGTGCCAGCAGTTTGCTCTACTACGAGCAGTACTTC. Residues: CASSLLYYEQYF.

The rearrangement joins TRBV7-2 to TRBJ1-5; tentative D call: TRBD1 (5 bases). Trimming left V 4 bases short and J 6 bases short, with 16 bases between. Germline loops: CDR1 SGHTA, CDR2 FQGNSA. This CDR3 comprises 15 residues. The CDR3 reads CASSSNGQGAQPQHF. CDR3 sequence (DNA): TGTGCCAGCAGCTCAAACGGGCAGGGTGCTCAGCCCCAGCATTTT.

The chain joins TRBV6-5 to TRBJ1-1, with 10 bases aligning to TRBD1. Germline lookup yields CDR1 MNHEY and CDR2 SVGAGI. With 6 bases clipped from V and 6 bases from J, the junction kept 4 bases outside the gene matches. The CDR3 is 13 amino acids. CDR3 amino acids: CASRGQGRSEAFF. CDR3 in DNA: TGTGCCAGCAGGGGACAGGGGCGGTCTGAAGCTTTCTTT.

The chain has TRBV24-1 and TRBJ2-2; 8 nucleotides line up with TRBD1. After removal of 6 bases from V and 3 bases from J, the junction contained 11 bases not matched to a gene. CDR1 KGHDR and CDR2 SFDVKD come from the germline V gene. The CDR3 runs 17 residues. CDR3 region: CATSPIQGAGDTGELFF. CDR3 DNA sequence: TGTGCCACCAGTCCAATTCAGGGGGCCGGGGACACCGGGGAGCTGTTTTTT.

This clone appeared once. This chain's CDR3 is CASSLPWGTDGAEAFF. For the CDR3, the DNA is TGTGCCAGCAGCCTACCTTGGGGGACAGACGGGGCTGAAGCTTTCTTT. The chain links TRBV11-3 to TRBJ1-1, with TRBD1 identical over 7 bases. The germline V gene encodes CDR1 SGHNT and CDR2 YENEEA. The CDR3 spans 16 residues. Losses at the gene ends were 5 bases for V and 6 bases for J; bases not matched to a gene: 15.

This clone came up once. The rearrangement uses TRBV6-1 and TRBJ1-1, with a possible D match to TRBD1 (5 bases). Trimming took off 3 bases at V and 4 bases at J, with 9 bases between the two ends. Germline V gives CDR1 MNHNS, CDR2 SASEGT. CDR3 length equals 13 residues. As DNA, the CDR3 is TGTGCCAGCAGTGATCCAGGGCCCACTGAAGCTTTCTTT. Translating gives CASSDPGPTEAFF.

This chain uses TRBV28 with TRBJ2-6, with 12 bases that match TRBD1. In germline, CDR1 is MDHEN, CDR2 SYDVKM. V shed 7 bases, J shed 2 bases, and the junction held 6 bases outside the gene matches. This CDR3 has 17 residues. The CDR3 nucleotides read TGTGCCAGCAATCCCGGGACAGGGGGCGCTGGGGCCAACGTCCTGACTTTC. Its translation: CASNPGTGGAGANVLTF.

CDR3 amino acids: CASSFLAPNQGFHQPQHF. CDR3 nucleotides: TGTGCCAGCAGCTTTCTCGCGCCGAATCAGGGATTTCATCAGCCCCAGCATTTT. V and J are TRBV5-5 and TRBJ1-5; D may be TRBD1 (5 bases). The CDR3 sequence is 18 residues long. Germline values: CDR1 SGHKS, CDR2 YYEKEE (reference sequence). V was pared by 2 bases and J by 5 bases, with 23 bases between.

The V gene is TRBV27, the J gene TRBJ1-1; 8 bases map to TRBD1. The CDR3 has 15 residues. J gave up 10 bases and V 1 base, and 11 bases lay outside the gene matches. CDR1 MNHEY and CDR2 SMNVEV come from the germline V gene (reference sequence). CDR3 nucleotides: TGTGCCAGCAGTTTATGGCCAGGGGGCAATGGAGGAGCTTTCTTT. This encodes CASSLWPGGNGGAFF.

The chain's CDR3 is CASTRQSGNTIYF. CDR3 coding DNA: TGTGCCAGCACAAGACAATCCGGAAACACCATATATTTT. V is TRBV2 and J is TRBJ1-3; D call uncertain. This CDR3 comprises 13 residues. The V end lost 7 bases, the J end lost 4 bases, and 11 bases lay between the germline ends. Looked up from germline, CDR1 is SNHLY and CDR2 is FYNNEI.

The CDR3 region is CASSSHRDRSWNEQFF. For the CDR3, the DNA is TGTGCCAGCAGCTCCCACCGGGACAGGTCCTGGAATGAGCAGTTCTTC. The V gene is TRBV11-2, the J gene TRBJ2-1, with TRBD1 matching 8 bases. Germline V lookup: CDR1 SGHAT, CDR2 FQNNGV. Losses at the gene ends were 4 bases for V and 7 bases for J; bases not matched to a gene: 12. The CDR3 has 16 residues.

The V gene is TRBV10-3, the J gene TRBJ1-2, with TRBD1 identical over 7 bases. V lost 8 bases and J lost 1; bases outside the gene matches: 4. The CDR3 is 13 residues long. In germline, CDR1 is ENHRY, CDR2 SYGVKD. Here the CDR3 DNA reads TGTGCCATCTTGCGACAGGGTAACTATGGCTACACCTTC. It is translated as CAILRQGNYGYTF.

The chain joins TRBV5-4 to TRBJ2-7; 8 positions match TRBD2. V trimming: 0 bases; J trimming: 1 base; junction bases outside the gene matches: 9. Germline values: CDR1 SGHNT, CDR2 YYREEE (reference sequence). The CDR3 length is 17 residues. CDR3 nucleotides: TGTGCCAGCAGCTTGGTATCGGCGGGGGGACATTCCTACGAGCAGTACTTC. The encoded protein is CASSLVSAGGHSYEQYF.

The CDR3 loop is CAWSGAYNEQFF. CDR3 coding DNA: TGTGCCTGGAGCGGGGCCTACAATGAGCAGTTCTTC. The chain has TRBV30 and TRBJ2-1; D may be TRBD2 (5 bases). The CDR3 runs 12 residues. Trimming shortened V by 3 bases and J by 2 bases, and 5 bases separated the two germline ends. Germline V gives CDR1 GTSNPN, CDR2 SVGIG (reference sequence).

The rearrangement links TRBV19 to TRBJ1-2; the D gene is possibly TRBD1 (5 bases). Germline CDR1 reads LNHDA; CDR2 reads SQIVND (reference sequence). Trimming removed 1 base from V and 1 base from J, with 10 bases in between. The CDR3 has 15 residues. CDR3 nucleotide sequence: TGTGCCAGTAGTATAGGGCCGGGACTTAACTATGGCTACACCTTC. It is translated as CASSIGPGLNYGYTF.

The V gene is TRBV7-8, the J gene TRBJ1-5; the D gene is possibly TRBD1 (5 bases). Trimming shortened V by 1 base and J by 5 bases, and 15 bases separated the two germline ends. Germline lookup yields CDR1 SGHVS and CDR2 FQNEAQ. There are 16 residues in the CDR3. In DNA form, the CDR3 reads TGTGCCAGCAGCTTAGGTATCCGGGGAGGGGATCAGCCCCAGCATTTT. Translated: CASSLGIRGGDQPQHF.

The chain employs TRBV7-9 and TRBJ1-4; D unresolved. This CDR3 contains 14 residues. V gave up 3 bases and J gave up 8 bases, with 13 bases separating them. The germline gives CDR1 SEHNR, CDR2 FQNEAQ (reference sequence). Here the CDR3 DNA reads TGTGCCAGCAGCTTCTCACGGGGTGGGGAAAAACTGTTTTTT. It translates to CASSFSRGGEKLFF.

This clone turned up a few times. The chain carries TRBV14 and TRBJ1-6; 7 nucleotides align to TRBD1. Looked up from germline, CDR1 is SGHDN and CDR2 is FVKESK. The length of the CDR3 is 13 residues. With 2 bases clipped from V and 9 bases from J, the junction kept 1 base outside the gene matches. Here the CDR3 DNA reads TGTGCCAGCAGCCAAACAGGGGTTTCACCCCTCCACTTT. This codes for CASSQTGVSPLHF.

The chain is built from TRBV6-5 and TRBJ2-5; a possible D gene is TRBD2 (6 bases). Germline-derived CDR1 and CDR2 are MNHEY and SVGAGI. Trimming took off 10 bases at V and 0 bases at J, with 15 bases between the two ends. CDR3 length: 14 amino acids. The CDR3 protein is CAIRLGPYQETQYF. The CDR3 DNA is TGTGCCATACGACTAGGGCCGTACCAAGAGACCCAGTACTTC.

The V and J genes are TRBV3-1 (or the pseudogene TRBV3-2) and TRBJ2-1; 8 bases are a match to TRBD1. The CDR3 covers 15 residues. V gave up 6 bases and J gave up 9 bases; unmatched junction bases: 13. Germline CDR1 and CDR2: LGHDT and YNNKEL (reference sequence). DNA for the CDR3: TGTGCCAGCAGTTACGACAGGGGAAGGTGGAGTGAGCAGTTCTTC. It codes for CASSYDRGRWSEQFF.

This chain links TRBV29-1 with TRBJ1-1; 7 bases are shared with TRBD1. Losses at the gene ends were 8 bases for V and 4 bases for J; bases not matched to a gene: 10. The CDR3 length is 13 residues. Per the germline V gene, CDR1 is SQVTM and CDR2 is ANQGSEA. In nucleotides, the CDR3 is TGCAGCTCAAGACAGGGCGGGGCCACTGAAGCTTTCTTT. It specifies CSSRQGGATEAFF.

This clone showed up just a few times. CDR3 sequence reads: CASSDMQGRTEAFF. The CDR3 coding sequence is TGTGCCAGCAGTGACATGCAGGGAAGGACTGAAGCTTTCTTT. V is TRBV6-1 and J is TRBJ1-1, with TRBD1 as a possible D gene (5 bases). V was clipped by 3 bases and J by 5 bases, with 13 bases between them. Germline V gives CDR1 MNHNS, CDR2 SASEGT. The CDR3 length is 14 residues.

This clone was observed a few times. V usage is TRBV4-2 and J usage is TRBJ2-3; 16 bases fit TRBD2. This CDR3 is 19 amino acids long. Trimming took 4 bases from V and 1 from J; bases not matched to a gene: 8. CDR1 and CDR2 from the germline V gene are LGHNA and YNFKEQ. The CDR3 is CASSPSGLAGGPGTDTQYF. The CDR3 region has the DNA TGTGCCAGCAGCCCTTCGGGACTAGCGGGGGGGCCGGGCACAGATACGCAGTATTTT.

The chain links TRBV2 to TRBJ2-5; 7 bases match TRBD2. J was trimmed by 2 bases and V by 6 bases; bases with no gene match: 3. Germline assignment: CDR1 SNHLY and CDR2 FYNNEI. The CDR3 covers 13 residues. The CDR3 region has the DNA TGTGCCAGCAGACCGGGACTACAAGAGACCCAGTACTTC. As protein: CASRPGLQETQYF.

This clone has a single count. This chain connects TRBV9 to TRBJ2-3, with TRBD2 matching 15 bases. This CDR3 is built from 17 residues. Trimming took 4 bases from V and 2 from J; bases not matched to a gene: 5. Germline lookup yields CDR1 SGDLS and CDR2 YYNGEE. CDR3 bases: TGTGCCAGCAGCCCGGGGACTAGCGGGGGGACCACAGATACGCAGTATTTT. Amino acid sequence: CASSPGTSGGTTDTQYF.

In DNA, the CDR3 is TGTGCCAGCAGTTCCTACACAGGGGGCTACGAGCAGTACTTC. It translates to CASSSYTGGYEQYF. The chain links TRBV27 to TRBJ2-7; 8 nucleotides match TRBD1. The CDR3 spans 14 residues. Per the germline V gene, CDR1 is MNHEY and CDR2 is SMNVEV (reference sequence). V dropped 4 bases and J dropped 3; count of bases not matched to a gene: 5.

The rearrangement links TRBV4-1 to TRBJ1-5, with D unclear. The CDR3 totals 13 residues. Per germline, CDR1 MGHRA and CDR2 YSYEKL. V lost 2 bases and J 6 bases, leaving 8 bases between the germline ends. The CDR3 spells CASSQHVSQPQHF. CDR3 bases: TGCGCCAGCAGCCAACATGTGAGTCAGCCCCAGCATTTT.